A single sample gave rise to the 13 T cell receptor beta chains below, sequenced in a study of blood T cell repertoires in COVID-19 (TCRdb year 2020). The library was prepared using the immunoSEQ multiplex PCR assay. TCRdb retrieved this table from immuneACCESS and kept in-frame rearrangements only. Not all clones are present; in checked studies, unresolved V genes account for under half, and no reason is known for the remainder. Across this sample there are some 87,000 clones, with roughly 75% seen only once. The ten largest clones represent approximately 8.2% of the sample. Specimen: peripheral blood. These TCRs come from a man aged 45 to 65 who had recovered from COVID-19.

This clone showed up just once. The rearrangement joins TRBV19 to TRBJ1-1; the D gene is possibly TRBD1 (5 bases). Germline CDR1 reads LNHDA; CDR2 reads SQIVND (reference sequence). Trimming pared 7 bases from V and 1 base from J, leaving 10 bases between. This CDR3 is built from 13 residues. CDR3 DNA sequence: TGTGCCAGTATCAGGGATCCGAACACTGAAGCTTTCTTT. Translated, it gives CASIRDPNTEAFF.

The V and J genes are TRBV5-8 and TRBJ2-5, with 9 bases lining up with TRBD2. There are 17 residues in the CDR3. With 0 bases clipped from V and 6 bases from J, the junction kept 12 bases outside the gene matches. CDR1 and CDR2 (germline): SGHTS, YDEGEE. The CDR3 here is CASSLEFGLAGLKTQYF. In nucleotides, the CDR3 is TGTGCCAGCAGCTTGGAGTTTGGGCTAGCGGGATTAAAGACCCAGTACTTC.

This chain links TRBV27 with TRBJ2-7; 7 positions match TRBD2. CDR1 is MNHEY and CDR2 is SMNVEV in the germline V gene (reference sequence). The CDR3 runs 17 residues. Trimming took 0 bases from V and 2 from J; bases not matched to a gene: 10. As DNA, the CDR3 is TGTGCCAGCAGTTTATCCCTTAGCGTGGGAGGGCCCTACGAGCAGTACTTC. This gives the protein CASSLSLSVGGPYEQYF.

For the CDR3, the DNA is TGTGCCAGCAGCTTAGGAGGGAAGAAGCTTGAGCAGTTCTTC. Translated, it gives CASSLGGKKLEQFF. The chain combines TRBV11-3 with TRBJ2-1; possible D gene TRBD2, 5 bases. Germline-derived CDR1 and CDR2 are SGHNT and YENEEA. The CDR3 is 14 amino acids. Deletions cut 1 base from V and 9 bases from J, with 13 bases between.

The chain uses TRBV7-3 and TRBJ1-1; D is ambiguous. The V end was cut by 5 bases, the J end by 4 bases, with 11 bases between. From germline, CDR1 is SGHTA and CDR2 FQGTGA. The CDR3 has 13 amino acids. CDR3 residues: CASSVERSTEAFF. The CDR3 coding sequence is TGTGCCAGCAGCGTCGAAAGGAGCACTGAAGCTTTCTTT.

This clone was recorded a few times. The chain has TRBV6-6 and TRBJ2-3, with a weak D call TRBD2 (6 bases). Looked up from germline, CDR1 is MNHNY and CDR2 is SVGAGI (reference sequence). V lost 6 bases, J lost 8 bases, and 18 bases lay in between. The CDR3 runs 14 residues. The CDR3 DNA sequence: TGTGCCAGCAGCGTATTGGAGGGTCGAAGTACGCAGTATTTT. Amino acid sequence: CASSVLEGRSTQYF.

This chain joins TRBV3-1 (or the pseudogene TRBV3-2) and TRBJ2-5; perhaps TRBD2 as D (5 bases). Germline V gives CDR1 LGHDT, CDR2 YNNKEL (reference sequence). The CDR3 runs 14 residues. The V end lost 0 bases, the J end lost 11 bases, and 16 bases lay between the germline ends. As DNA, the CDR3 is TGTGCCAGCAGCCAAGATTCGGGTGGAACGGGACAGTACTTC. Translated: CASSQDSGGTGQYF.

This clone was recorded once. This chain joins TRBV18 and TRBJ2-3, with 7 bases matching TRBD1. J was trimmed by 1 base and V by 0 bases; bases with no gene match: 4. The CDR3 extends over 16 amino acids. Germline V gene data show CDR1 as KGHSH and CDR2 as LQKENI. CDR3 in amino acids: CASSPPKGAGTDTQYF. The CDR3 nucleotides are TGTGCCAGCTCACCACCCAAGGGGGCGGGCACAGATACGCAGTATTTT. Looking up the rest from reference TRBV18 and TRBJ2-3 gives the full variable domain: NAGVMQNPRHLVRRRGQEARLRCSPMKGHSHVYWYRQLPEEGLKFMVYLQKENIIDESGMPKERFSAEFPKEGPSILRIQQVVRGDSAAYFCASSPPKGAGTDTQYFGPGTRLTVL.

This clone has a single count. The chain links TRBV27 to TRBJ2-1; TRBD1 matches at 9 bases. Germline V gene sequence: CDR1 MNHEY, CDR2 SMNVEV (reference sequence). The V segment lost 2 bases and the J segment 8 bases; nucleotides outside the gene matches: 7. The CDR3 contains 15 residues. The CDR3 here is CASSLETGGYHEQFF. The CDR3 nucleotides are TGTGCCAGCAGTTTAGAGACAGGGGGTTACCATGAGCAGTTCTTC.

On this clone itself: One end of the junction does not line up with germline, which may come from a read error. The CDR3 loop reads CASRLGQVNPGELFF. The DNA for the CDR3 is TGTGCCAGCAGATTGGGACAGGTCAATCCCGGGGAGCTGTTTTTT. This chain joins TRBV5-4 and TRBJ2-2, with 8 bases that match TRBD1. CDR3 length: 15 amino acids. Germline loops: CDR1 SGHNT, CDR2 YYREEE (reference sequence). Together with reference TRBV5-4 and TRBJ2-2, the CDR3 gives the full variable domain: ETGVTQSPTHLIKTRGQQVTLRCSSQSGHNTVSWYQQALGQGPQFIFQYYREEENGRGNFPPRFSGLQFPNYSSELNVNALELDDSALYLCASRLGQVNPGELFFGEGSRLTVL.

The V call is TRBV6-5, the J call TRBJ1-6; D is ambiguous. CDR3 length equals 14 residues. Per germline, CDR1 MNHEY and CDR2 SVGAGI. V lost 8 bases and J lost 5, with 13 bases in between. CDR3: CASPPNYNNSPLHF. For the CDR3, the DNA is TGTGCCAGCCCCCCCAACTACAATAATTCACCCCTCCACTTT.

The CDR3 loop reads CASRGGPGEYGYTF. CDR3 sequence (DNA): TGTGCCAGCAGAGGGGGCCCAGGGGAGTATGGCTACACCTTC. The rearrangement links TRBV9 to TRBJ1-2, with TRBD1 matching over 7 bases. Trimming cost V 5 bases and J 5 bases; bases outside gene matches: 9. CDR3 length: 14 residues. Germline V gives CDR1 SGDLS, CDR2 YYNGEE.

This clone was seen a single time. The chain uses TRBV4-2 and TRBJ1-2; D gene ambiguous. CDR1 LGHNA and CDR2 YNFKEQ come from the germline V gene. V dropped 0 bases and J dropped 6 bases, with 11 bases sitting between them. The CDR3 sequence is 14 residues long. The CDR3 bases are TGTGCCAGCAGCCAAGATCGGGGAGAGGATGGCTACACCTTC. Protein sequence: CASSQDRGEDGYTF.